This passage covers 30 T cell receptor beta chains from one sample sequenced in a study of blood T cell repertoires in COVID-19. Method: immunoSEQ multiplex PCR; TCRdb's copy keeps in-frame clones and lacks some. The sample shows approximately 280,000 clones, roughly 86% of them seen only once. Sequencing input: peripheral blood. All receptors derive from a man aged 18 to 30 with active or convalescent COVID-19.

The CDR3 DNA sequence: TGTGCCAGCGCTACTAATCAGCCCCAGCATTTT. Translation: CASATNQPQHF. The chain combines TRBV14 with TRBJ1-5; D is ambiguous. CDR1 and CDR2 (germline): SGHDN, FVKESK. The CDR3 is 11 amino acids. Trimming pared 8 bases from V and 4 bases from J, leaving 6 bases between.

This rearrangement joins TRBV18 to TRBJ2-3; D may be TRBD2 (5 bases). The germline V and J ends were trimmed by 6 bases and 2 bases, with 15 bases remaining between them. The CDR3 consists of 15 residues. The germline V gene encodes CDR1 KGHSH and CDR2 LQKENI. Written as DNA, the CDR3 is TGTGCCAGCTCCTCGGCGCGAGGGCCCACAGATACGCAGTATTTT. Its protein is CASSSARGPTDTQYF.

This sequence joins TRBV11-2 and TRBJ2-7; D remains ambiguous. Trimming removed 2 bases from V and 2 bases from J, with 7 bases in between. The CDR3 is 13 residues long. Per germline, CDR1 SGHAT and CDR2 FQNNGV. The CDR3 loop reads CASSLRGTYEQYF. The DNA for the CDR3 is TGTGCCAGCAGCTTAAGAGGTACCTACGAGCAGTACTTC. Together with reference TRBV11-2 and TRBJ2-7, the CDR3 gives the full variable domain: EAGVAQSPRYKIIEKRQSVAFWCNPISGHATLYWYQQILGQGPKLLIQFQNNGVVDDSQLPKDRFSAERLKGVDSTLKIQPAKLEDSAVYLCASSLRGTYEQYFGPGTRLTVT.

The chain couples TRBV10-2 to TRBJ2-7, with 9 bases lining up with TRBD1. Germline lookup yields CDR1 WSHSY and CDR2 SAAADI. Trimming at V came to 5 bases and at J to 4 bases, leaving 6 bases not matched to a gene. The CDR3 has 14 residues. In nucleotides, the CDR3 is TGCGCCAGCAGTCCGGGACAGGGACAATACGAGCAGTACTTC. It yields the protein CASSPGQGQYEQYF.

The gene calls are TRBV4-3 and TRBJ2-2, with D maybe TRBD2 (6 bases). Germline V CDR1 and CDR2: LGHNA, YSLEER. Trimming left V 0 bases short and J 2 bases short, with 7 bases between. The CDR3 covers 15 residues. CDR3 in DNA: TGCGCCAGCAGCCAAGAAGGACTAAACACCGGGGAGCTGTTTTTT. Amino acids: CASSQEGLNTGELFF.

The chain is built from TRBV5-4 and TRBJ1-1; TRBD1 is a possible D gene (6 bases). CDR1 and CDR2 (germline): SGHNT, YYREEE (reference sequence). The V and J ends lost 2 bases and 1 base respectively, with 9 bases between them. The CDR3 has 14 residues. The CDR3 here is CASSFQGRNTEAFF. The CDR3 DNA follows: TGTGCCAGCAGCTTTCAGGGGAGGAACACTGAAGCTTTCTTT.

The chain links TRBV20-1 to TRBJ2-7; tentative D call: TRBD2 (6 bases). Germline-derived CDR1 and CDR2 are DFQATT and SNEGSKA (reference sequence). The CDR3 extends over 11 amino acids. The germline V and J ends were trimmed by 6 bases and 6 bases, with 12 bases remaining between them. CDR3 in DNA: TGCAGTGCAAGACTAGTGACCGAGCAGTACTTC. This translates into CSARLVTEQYF.

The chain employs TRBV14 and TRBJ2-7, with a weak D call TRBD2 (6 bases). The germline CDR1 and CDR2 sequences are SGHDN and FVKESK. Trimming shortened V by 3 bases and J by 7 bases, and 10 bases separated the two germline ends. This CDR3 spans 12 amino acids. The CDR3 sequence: CASSHPGGEQYF. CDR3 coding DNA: TGTGCCAGCAGCCATCCCGGGGGAGAGCAGTACTTC.

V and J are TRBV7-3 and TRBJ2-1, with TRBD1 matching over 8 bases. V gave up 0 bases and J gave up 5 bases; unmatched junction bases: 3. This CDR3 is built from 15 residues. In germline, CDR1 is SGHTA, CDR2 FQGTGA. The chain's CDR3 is CASSLTAGGNNEQFF. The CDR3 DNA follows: TGTGCCAGCAGCTTAACAGCAGGGGGCAACAATGAGCAGTTCTTC. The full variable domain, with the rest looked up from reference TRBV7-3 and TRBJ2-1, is GAGVSQTPSNKVTEKGKYVELRCDPISGHTALYWYRQSLGQGPEFLIYFQGTGAADDSGLPNDRFFAVRPEGSVSTLKIQRTERGDSAVYLCASSLTAGGNNEQFFGPGTRLTVL.

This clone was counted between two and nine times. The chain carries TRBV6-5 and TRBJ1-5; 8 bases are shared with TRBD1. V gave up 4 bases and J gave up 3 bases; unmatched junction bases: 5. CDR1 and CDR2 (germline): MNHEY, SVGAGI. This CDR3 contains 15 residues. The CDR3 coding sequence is TGTGCCAGCAGTTTAGTGGACAGGGCCAATCAGCCCCAGCATTTT. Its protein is CASSLVDRANQPQHF.

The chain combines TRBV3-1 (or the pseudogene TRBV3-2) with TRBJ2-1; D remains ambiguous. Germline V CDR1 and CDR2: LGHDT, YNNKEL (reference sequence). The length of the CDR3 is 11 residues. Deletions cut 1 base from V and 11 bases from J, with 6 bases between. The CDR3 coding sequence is TGTGCCAGCAGCCAAGGGCCAAAGCAGTTCTTC. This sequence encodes CASSQGPKQFF.

The CDR3 sequence is CASSEPSEAYYEQYF. The DNA of the CDR3 is TGTGCCAGCAGTGAACCCTCGGAGGCTTACTACGAGCAGTACTTC. The chain links TRBV2 to TRBJ2-7; D is possibly TRBD2 (5 bases). The ends were cut back, 2 bases at V and 3 bases at J, with 14 bases in the middle. Per the germline V gene, CDR1 is SNHLY and CDR2 is FYNNEI. This CDR3 is 15 amino acids long.

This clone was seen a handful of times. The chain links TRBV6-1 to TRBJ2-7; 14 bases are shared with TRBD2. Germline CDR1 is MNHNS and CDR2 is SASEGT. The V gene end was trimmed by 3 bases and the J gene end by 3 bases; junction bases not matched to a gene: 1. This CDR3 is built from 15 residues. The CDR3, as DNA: TGTGCCAGCAGTGAGACTAGCGGGGGGGGCTACGAGCAGTACTTC. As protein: CASSETSGGGYEQYF.

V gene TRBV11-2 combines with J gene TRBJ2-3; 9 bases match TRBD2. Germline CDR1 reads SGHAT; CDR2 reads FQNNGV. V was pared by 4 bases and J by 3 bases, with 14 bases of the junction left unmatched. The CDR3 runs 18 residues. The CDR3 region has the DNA TGTGCCAGCAGCTCCGGCGGGGGGGCTATGCTGGGAACAGATACGCAGTATTTT. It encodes CASSSGGGAMLGTDTQYF.

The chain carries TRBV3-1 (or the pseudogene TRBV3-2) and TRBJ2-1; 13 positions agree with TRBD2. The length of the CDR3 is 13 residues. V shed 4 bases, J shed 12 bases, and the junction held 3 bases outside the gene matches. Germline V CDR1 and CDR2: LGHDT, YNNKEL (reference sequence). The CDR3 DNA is TGTGCCAGCAGCCCAACTAGCGGGGGGGGGCAGTTCTTC. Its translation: CASSPTSGGGQFF.

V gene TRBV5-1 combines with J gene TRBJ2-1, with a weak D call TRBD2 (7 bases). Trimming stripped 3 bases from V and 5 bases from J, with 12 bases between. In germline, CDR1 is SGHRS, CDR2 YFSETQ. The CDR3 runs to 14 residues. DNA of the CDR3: TGCGCCAGCAGCTCGGGGGGCCTTAACAATGAGCAGTTCTTC. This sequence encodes CASSSGGLNNEQFF.

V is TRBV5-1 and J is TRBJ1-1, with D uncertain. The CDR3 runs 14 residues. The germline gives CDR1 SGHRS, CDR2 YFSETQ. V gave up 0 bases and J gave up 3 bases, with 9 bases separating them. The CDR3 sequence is CASSLGERDTEAFF. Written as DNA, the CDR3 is TGCGCCAGCAGCTTGGGCGAGAGGGACACTGAAGCTTTCTTT. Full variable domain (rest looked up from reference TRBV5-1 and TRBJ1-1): KAGVTQTPRYLIKTRGQQVTLSCSPISGHRSVSWYQQTPGQGLQFLFEYFSETQRNKGNFPGRFSGRQFSNSRSEMNVSTLELGDSALYLCASSLGERDTEAFFGQGTRLTVV.

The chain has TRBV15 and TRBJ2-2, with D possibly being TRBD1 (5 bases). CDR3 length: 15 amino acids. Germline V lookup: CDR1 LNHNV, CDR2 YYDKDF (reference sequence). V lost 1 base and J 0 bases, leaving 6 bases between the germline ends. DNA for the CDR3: TGTGCCACCAGCAGAGTACAGGCGAACACCGGGGAGCTGTTTTTT. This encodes CATSRVQANTGELFF.

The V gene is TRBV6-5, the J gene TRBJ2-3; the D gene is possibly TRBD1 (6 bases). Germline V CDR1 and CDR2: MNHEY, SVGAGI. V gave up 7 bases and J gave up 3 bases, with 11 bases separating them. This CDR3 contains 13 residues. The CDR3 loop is CASNLQGTDTQYF. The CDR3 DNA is TGTGCCAGCAACCTCCAGGGGACAGATACGCAGTATTTT.

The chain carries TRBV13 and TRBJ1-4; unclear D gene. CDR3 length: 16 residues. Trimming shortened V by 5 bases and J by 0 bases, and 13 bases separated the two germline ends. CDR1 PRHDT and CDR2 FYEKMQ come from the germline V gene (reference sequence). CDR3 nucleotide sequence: TGTGCCAGCAGCGTTAGAAGCCCGGCAACTAATGAAAAACTGTTTTTT. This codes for CASSVRSPATNEKLFF.

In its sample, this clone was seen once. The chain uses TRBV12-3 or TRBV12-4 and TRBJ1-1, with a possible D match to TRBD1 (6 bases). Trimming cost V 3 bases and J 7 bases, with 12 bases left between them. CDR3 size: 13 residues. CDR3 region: CASSLLQGVEAFF. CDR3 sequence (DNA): TGTGCCAGCAGTTTGCTACAGGGAGTTGAAGCTTTCTTT.

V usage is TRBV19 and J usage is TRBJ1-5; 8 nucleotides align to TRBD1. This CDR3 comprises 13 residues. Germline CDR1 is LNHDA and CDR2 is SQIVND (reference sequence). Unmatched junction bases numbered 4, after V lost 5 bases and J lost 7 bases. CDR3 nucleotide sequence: TGTGCCAGTAGTGCCGGGACAGGCCAGCCCCAGCATTTT. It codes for CASSAGTGQPQHF.

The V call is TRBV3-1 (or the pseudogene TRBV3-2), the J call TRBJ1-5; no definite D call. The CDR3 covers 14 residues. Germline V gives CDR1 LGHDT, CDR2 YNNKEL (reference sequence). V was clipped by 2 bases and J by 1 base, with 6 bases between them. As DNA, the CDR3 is TGTGCCAGCAGCCAATTCGGGAGCAATCAGCCCCAGCATTTT. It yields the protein CASSQFGSNQPQHF.

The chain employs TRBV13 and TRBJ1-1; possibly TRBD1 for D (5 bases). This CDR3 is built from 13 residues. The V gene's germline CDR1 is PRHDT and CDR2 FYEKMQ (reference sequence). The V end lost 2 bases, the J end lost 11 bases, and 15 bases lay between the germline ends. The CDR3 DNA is TGTGCCAGCAGCTTAAGCAGGGAGGTCAAGGCTTTCTTT. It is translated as CASSLSREVKAFF.

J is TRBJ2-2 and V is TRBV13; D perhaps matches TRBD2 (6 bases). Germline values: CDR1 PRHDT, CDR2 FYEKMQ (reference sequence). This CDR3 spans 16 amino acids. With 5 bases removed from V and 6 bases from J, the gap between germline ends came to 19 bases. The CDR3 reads CASSPPGGREAGELFF. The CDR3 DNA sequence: TGTGCCAGCAGCCCGCCCGGGGGACGTGAGGCCGGGGAGCTGTTTTTT.

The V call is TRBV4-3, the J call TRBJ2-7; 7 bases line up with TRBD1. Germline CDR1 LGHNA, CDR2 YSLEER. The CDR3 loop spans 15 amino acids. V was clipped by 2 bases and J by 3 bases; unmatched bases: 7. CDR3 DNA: TGCGCCAGCAGCCAAAACGACAGGGTATACTACGAGCAGTACTTC. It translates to CASSQNDRVYYEQYF.

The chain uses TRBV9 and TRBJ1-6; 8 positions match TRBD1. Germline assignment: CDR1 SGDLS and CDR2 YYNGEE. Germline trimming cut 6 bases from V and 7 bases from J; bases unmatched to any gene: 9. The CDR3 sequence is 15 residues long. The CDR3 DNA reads TGTGCCAGCACCCTCACCGACAGGGGCAATTCACCCCTCCACTTT. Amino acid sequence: CASTLTDRGNSPLHF.

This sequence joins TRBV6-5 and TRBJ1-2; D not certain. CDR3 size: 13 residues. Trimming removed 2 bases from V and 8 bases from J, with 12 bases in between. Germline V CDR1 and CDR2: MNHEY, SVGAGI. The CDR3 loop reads CASSYRELWGYTF. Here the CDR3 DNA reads TGTGCCAGCAGTTACCGAGAATTATGGGGCTACACCTTC.

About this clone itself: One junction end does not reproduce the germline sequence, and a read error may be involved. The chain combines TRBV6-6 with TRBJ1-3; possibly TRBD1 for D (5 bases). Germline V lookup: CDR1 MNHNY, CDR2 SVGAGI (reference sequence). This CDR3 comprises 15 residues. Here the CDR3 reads CANSYSPGFGNTIYF. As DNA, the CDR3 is TGTGCCAACAGTTACTCGCCAGGGTTTGGAAACACCATATATTTT.

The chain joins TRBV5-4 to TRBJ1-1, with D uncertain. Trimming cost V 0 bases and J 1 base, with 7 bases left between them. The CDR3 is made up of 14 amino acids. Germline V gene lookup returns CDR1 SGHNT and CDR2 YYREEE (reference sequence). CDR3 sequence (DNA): TGTGCCAGCAGCTTGGCCGGGAGGAACACTGAAGCTTTCTTT. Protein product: CASSLAGRNTEAFF.